This TCR beta chain originates from a study of blood T cell repertoires in COVID-19. Study-level background: The origin of the acute and convalescent COVID-19 samples was the United States, Italy and Spain.

The method was immunoSEQ multiplex PCR; TCRdb's version includes in-frame clones alone and lacks a portion of them. The data show some 100,000 clones, over 85% seen once. This clone was seen only once. Germline trimming cut 0 bases from V and 4 bases from J; bases unmatched to any gene: 9. CDR3 size: 16 residues. The germline gives CDR1 LNHNV, CDR2 YYDKDF (reference sequence). The V call is TRBV15, the J call TRBJ2-7; 7 bases map to TRBD1. The TCR comes from an older man with acute or convalescent COVID-19. Sample: peripheral blood. The chain's CDR3 is CATSRDRRQGPYEQYF. The DNA of the CDR3 is TGTGCCACCAGCAGAGATCGGAGACAGGGTCCTTACGAGCAGTACTTC.